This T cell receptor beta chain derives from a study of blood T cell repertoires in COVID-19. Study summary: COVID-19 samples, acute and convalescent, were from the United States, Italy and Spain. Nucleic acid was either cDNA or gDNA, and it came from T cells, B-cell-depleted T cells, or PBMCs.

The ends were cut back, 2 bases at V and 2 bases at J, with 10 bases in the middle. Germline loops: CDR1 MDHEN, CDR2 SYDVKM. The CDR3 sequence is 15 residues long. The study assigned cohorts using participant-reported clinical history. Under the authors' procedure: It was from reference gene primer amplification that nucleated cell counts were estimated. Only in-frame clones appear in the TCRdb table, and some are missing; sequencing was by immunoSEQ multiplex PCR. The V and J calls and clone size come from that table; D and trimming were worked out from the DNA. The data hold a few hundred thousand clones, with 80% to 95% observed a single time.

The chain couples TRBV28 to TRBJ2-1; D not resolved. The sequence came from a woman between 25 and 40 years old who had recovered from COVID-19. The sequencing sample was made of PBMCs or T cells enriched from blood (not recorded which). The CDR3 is CASSLGGAPYNEQFF. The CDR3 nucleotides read TGTGCCAGCAGTTTAGGCGGAGCACCCTACAATGAGCAGTTCTTC.